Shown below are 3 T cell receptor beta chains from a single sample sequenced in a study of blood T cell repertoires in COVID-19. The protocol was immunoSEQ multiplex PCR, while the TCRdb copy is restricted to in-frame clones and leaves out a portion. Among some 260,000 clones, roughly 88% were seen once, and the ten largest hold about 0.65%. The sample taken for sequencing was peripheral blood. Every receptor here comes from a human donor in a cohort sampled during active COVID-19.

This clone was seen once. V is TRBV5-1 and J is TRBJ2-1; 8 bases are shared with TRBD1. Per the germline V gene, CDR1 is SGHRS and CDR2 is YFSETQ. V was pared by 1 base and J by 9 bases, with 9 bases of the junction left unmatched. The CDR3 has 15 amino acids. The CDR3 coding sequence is TGCGCCAGCAGCTTGCGGGGACAGGTGTATACTGAGCAGTTCTTC. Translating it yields CASSLRGQVYTEQFF.

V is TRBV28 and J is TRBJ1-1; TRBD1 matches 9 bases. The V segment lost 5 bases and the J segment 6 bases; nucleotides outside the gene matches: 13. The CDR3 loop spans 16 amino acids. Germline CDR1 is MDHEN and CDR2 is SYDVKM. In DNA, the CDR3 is TGTGCCAGCAGTAGACAGGGGGTCCCAGTTTTCCCTGAAGCTTTCTTT. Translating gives CASSRQGVPVFPEAFF.

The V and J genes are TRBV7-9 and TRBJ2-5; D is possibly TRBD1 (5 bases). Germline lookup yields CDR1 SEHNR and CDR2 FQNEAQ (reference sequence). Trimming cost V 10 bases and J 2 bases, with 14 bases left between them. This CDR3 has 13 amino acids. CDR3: CATEPDIQETQYF. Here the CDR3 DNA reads TGTGCCACCGAGCCGGACATTCAAGAGACCCAGTACTTC.